Below are 26 T cell receptor beta chains sequenced from a single sample in a study of T cell responses to AZD1222 COVID-19 vaccine. Some clones are missing from TCRdb's copy, which holds only in-frame ones; the method was immunoSEQ multiplex PCR. The sample yields 90,000 to 150,000 clones, around nine tenths seen once. Sequences were derived from peripheral blood, sampled on day 0 of AZD1222 vaccination. These receptors were obtained from an adult in good health.

This clone was recorded only once. The V and J genes are TRBV30 and TRBJ1-2, with TRBD1 identical over 8 bases. This CDR3 spans 12 amino acids. CDR1 and CDR2 (germline): GTSNPN, SVGIG (reference sequence). With V trimmed by 3 bases and J by 7 bases, 4 bases remained unmatched. The CDR3 loop reads CAWRDRAGGYTF. CDR3 in DNA: TGTGCCTGGAGGGACAGGGCGGGTGGCTACACCTTC.

The CDR3 loop reads CASSLETAMNTEAFF. Here the CDR3 DNA reads TGCGCCAGCAGCTTGGAAACAGCCATGAACACTGAAGCTTTCTTT. V usage is TRBV5-1 and J usage is TRBJ1-1; D is undetermined. Germline CDR1 reads SGHRS; CDR2 reads YFSETQ. The CDR3 consists of 15 residues. Trimming stripped 0 bases from V and 0 bases from J, with 9 bases between.

This clone was found once. The chain employs TRBV29-1 and TRBJ2-1, with 13 bases that match TRBD2. The CDR3 is 17 amino acids. Germline CDR1 SQVTM, CDR2 ANQGSEA. With 0 bases clipped from V and 1 base from J, the junction kept 3 bases outside the gene matches. The CDR3 coding sequence is TGCAGCGTTGAAGATCGGACTAGCGGGAGTTCCTACAATGAGCAGTTCTTC. Translation: CSVEDRTSGSSYNEQFF.

The chain employs TRBV5-1 and TRBJ2-7; maybe TRBD2 (6 bases). Germline V CDR1 and CDR2: SGHRS, YFSETQ. The V and J ends lost 2 bases and 2 bases respectively, with 11 bases between them. The CDR3 extends over 14 amino acids. This chain's CDR3 is CASSFTGGTYEQYF. The CDR3 coding sequence is TGCGCCAGCAGCTTTACCGGAGGGACCTACGAGCAGTACTTC.

The V and J genes are TRBV12-3 or TRBV12-4 and TRBJ1-2; D not certain. The CDR3 has 13 amino acids. Trimming stripped 2 bases from V and 7 bases from J, with 11 bases between. CDR3 nucleotide sequence: TGTGCCAGCAGTTTATCCCAGGTCGGTGGCTACACCTTC. Its translation: CASSLSQVGGYTF.

The genes are TRBV11-2 and TRBJ2-3; a possible D gene is TRBD2 (6 bases). The CDR3 sequence is 13 residues long. Trimming stripped 3 bases from V and 7 bases from J, with 11 bases between. CDR1 and CDR2 from the germline V gene are SGHAT and FQNNGV. The CDR3 spells CASSLAGTYTQYF. DNA for the CDR3: TGTGCCAGCAGCTTGGCGGGGACCTATACGCAGTATTTT.

As to this clone: The identical CDR3 is also encoded by other nucleotide sequences in the sample. The chain has TRBV28 and TRBJ1-2; no reliable D call. Trimming stripped 5 bases from V and 4 bases from J, with 5 bases between. CDR1 is MDHEN, CDR2 SYDVKM, per germline. The CDR3 runs to 11 residues. The DNA of the CDR3 is TGTGCCAGCAGTCCAAGCTATGGCTACACCTTC. Its protein product is CASSPSYGYTF.

The chain has TRBV5-1 and TRBJ2-3, with 11 bases matching TRBD2. The CDR3 contains 16 residues. Germline V lookup: CDR1 SGHRS, CDR2 YFSETQ. The V gene end was trimmed by 3 bases and the J gene end by 2 bases; junction bases not matched to a gene: 5. In DNA, the CDR3 is TGCGCCAGCAGCTCAAATAGCGGGAGGGTCACAGATACGCAGTATTTT. Residues: CASSSNSGRVTDTQYF.

The rearrangement uses TRBV30 and TRBJ1-1, with 10 bases matching TRBD1. The germline V gene encodes CDR1 GTSNPN and CDR2 SVGIG (reference sequence). The CDR3 consists of 12 residues. The junction had 4 bases not matched to a gene; V was cut back by 7 bases and J by 5 bases. CDR3 nucleotide sequence: TGTGCCTTAGACAGGGGGCGAACTGAAGCTTTCTTT. Residues: CALDRGRTEAFF.

V usage is TRBV21-1 and J usage is TRBJ2-7; the table's D call, TRBD2, has no DNA check behind it. TRBV21-1 has pseudogene status. This CDR3 has 16 residues. This chain's CDR3 is CASSKVRREMAYEQYF. For the CDR3, the DNA is TGTGCCAGCAGCAAAGTAAGGCGGGAGATGGCGTACGAGCAGTACTTC.

V and J are TRBV18 and TRBJ2-3; 7 nucleotides agree with TRBD2. Trimming took 6 bases from V and 2 from J; bases not matched to a gene: 8. Germline-derived CDR1 and CDR2 are KGHSH and LQKENI. The CDR3 runs to 15 residues. The CDR3 loop is CASSGGRGATDTQYF. The CDR3 bases are TGTGCCAGCTCGGGCGGGAGAGGGGCCACAGATACGCAGTATTTT.

The chain links TRBV27 to TRBJ1-2, with 8 nucleotides matching TRBD1. The CDR3 runs to 15 residues. The germline gives CDR1 MNHEY, CDR2 SMNVEV (reference sequence). V trimming: 5 bases; J trimming: 0 bases; junction bases outside the gene matches: 5. This chain's CDR3 is CASSPGQGANYGYTF. Written as DNA, the CDR3 is TGTGCCAGCAGTCCCGGACAGGGAGCTAACTATGGCTACACCTTC.

This clone occurred once. In DNA, the CDR3 is TGCGCCAGCAGTGAGTCAGGCAGGGCCAACGAGCAGTACTTC. Protein sequence: CASSESGRANEQYF. This chain uses TRBV10-1 with TRBJ2-7; TRBD1 might be the D (5 bases). The CDR3 contains 14 residues. Germline lookup yields CDR1 WNHNN and CDR2 SYGVQD (reference sequence). Between the trimmed V and J ends, which lost 0 bases and 5 bases, there was a span of 11 bases.

The V gene is TRBV25-1, the J gene TRBJ2-5; 7 bases agree with TRBD1. The V gene's germline CDR1 is MGHDK and CDR2 SYGVNS. CDR3 length: 14 residues. Germline trimming cut 3 bases from V and 4 bases from J; bases unmatched to any gene: 5. CDR3 sequence reads: CASSDLDRIETQYF. The CDR3 DNA reads as TGTGCCAGCAGTGACCTGGACAGGATAGAGACCCAGTACTTC.

This clone occurred once. Other nucleotide sequences in the sample specify the same CDR3. The rearrangement uses TRBV5-1 and TRBJ2-5, with 9 bases identical to TRBD2. Germline trimming cut 4 bases from V and 1 base from J; bases unmatched to any gene: 20. The CDR3 totals 20 residues. Germline V gives CDR1 SGHRS, CDR2 YFSETQ. The CDR3 sequence: CASSRPKGSGRLNIQETQYF. As DNA, the CDR3 is TGCGCCAGCAGCCGACCGAAGGGGAGCGGGAGGCTCAATATCCAAGAGACCCAGTACTTC.

This chain links TRBV11-2 with TRBJ2-1; a weak D match, TRBD1 (5 bases). The CDR3 is made up of 14 amino acids. Per germline, CDR1 SGHAT and CDR2 FQNNGV. Trimming took 3 bases from V and 6 from J, leaving 12 bases between them. The CDR3 is CASSFNRGGNEQFF. The CDR3 nucleotides read TGTGCCAGCAGCTTTAATAGGGGTGGCAATGAGCAGTTCTTC.

The V call is TRBV29-1, the J call TRBJ1-2, with 7 positions matching TRBD1. The CDR3 sequence is 11 residues long. The V gene end was trimmed by 8 bases and the J gene end by 14 bases; junction bases not matched to a gene: 14. Germline assignment: CDR1 SQVTM and CDR2 ANQGSEA. The CDR3 loop reads CSFGGGGRLTF. The CDR3 DNA follows: TGCAGCTTTGGAGGGGGCGGCCGTCTAACCTTC.

The chain employs TRBV11-2 and TRBJ2-7; 8 bases are shared with TRBD1. With 4 bases clipped from V and 6 bases from J, the junction kept 8 bases outside the gene matches. The CDR3 has 14 amino acids. From germline, CDR1 is SGHAT and CDR2 FQNNGV. CDR3 DNA: TGTGCCAGCAGCTCGCCCAGGGGGCCACTCGAGCAGTACTTC. Amino acids: CASSSPRGPLEQYF. Using reference TRBV11-2 and TRBJ2-7 for the parts outside the CDR3, the full variable domain is EAGVAQSPRYKIIEKRQSVAFWCNPISGHATLYWYQQILGQGPKLLIQFQNNGVVDDSQLPKDRFSAERLKGVDSTLKIQPAKLEDSAVYLCASSSPRGPLEQYFGPGTRLTVT.

This clone appeared a single time. The V gene is TRBV7-6, the J gene TRBJ1-2, with TRBD1 identical over 8 bases. Germline CDR1 SGHVS, CDR2 FNYEAQ. This CDR3 is 16 amino acids long. After removal of 1 base from V and 0 bases from J, the junction contained 4 bases not matched to a gene. The CDR3 loop is CASSLGGTGTNYGYTF. The CDR3 DNA reads TGTGCCAGCAGCTTAGGGGGGACAGGCACTAACTATGGCTACACCTTC.

This clone was detected a few times. This rearrangement joins TRBV2 to TRBJ1-2, with a tentative D call TRBD1 (6 bases). Germline V lookup: CDR1 SNHLY, CDR2 FYNNEI. This CDR3 contains 15 residues. V was cut by 0 bases and J by 7 bases, with 15 bases left in between. CDR3 sequence: CASSEAWGPEGGYTF. CDR3 bases: TGTGCCAGCAGTGAAGCGTGGGGGCCGGAGGGTGGCTACACCTTC.

The CDR3 bases are TGTGCCAGTAGCCGGACAGGATCTAGCTCCTACAATGAGCAGTTCTTC. Encoded protein: CASSRTGSSSYNEQFF. The chain combines TRBV19 with TRBJ2-1; 7 nucleotides agree with TRBD1. V trimming: 6 bases; J trimming: 0 bases; junction bases outside the gene matches: 8. Germline V gene data show CDR1 as LNHDA and CDR2 as SQIVND (reference sequence). This CDR3 contains 16 residues.

The J gene is TRBJ2-5, the V gene TRBV30; D is perhaps TRBD1 or TRBD2 (6 bases each). The ends were cut back, 5 bases at V and 1 base at J, with 14 bases in the middle. This CDR3 region has 14 residues. Germline-derived CDR1 and CDR2 are GTSNPN and SVGIG (reference sequence). The CDR3: CAWDKRGAQETQYF. CDR3 bases: TGTGCCTGGGACAAAAGGGGGGCCCAAGAGACCCAGTACTTC.

V is TRBV6-5 and J is TRBJ2-1; D tentatively reads TRBD1 or TRBD2 (5 bases each). The CDR3 has 16 residues. The V gene's germline CDR1 is MNHEY and CDR2 SVGAGI. V was trimmed by 4 bases and J by 1 base, leaving 14 bases between them. CDR3 DNA sequence: TGTGCCAGCAGTTCGGGACGGATACTATCCTACAATGAGCAGTTCTTC. Amino acids: CASSSGRILSYNEQFF.

The chain uses TRBV6-1 and TRBJ2-2, with TRBD2 identical over 8 bases. Germline-derived CDR1 and CDR2 are MNHNS and SASEGT. J gave up 7 bases and V 0 bases, and 7 bases lay outside the gene matches. The CDR3 sequence is 16 residues long. This chain's CDR3 is CASSEAFGRAVGELFF. CDR3 coding DNA: TGTGCCAGCAGTGAAGCGTTCGGGAGGGCCGTCGGGGAGCTGTTTTTT.

The CDR3 DNA reads as TGTGCCAGCAGTTCGATACACGCGAGGAGCACCATATATTTT. Its translation: CASSSIHARSTIYF. The chain links TRBV2 to TRBJ1-3, with D unclear. The CDR3 spans 14 residues. CDR1 and CDR2 (germline): SNHLY, FYNNEI. V was clipped by 5 bases and J by 9 bases, with 17 bases between them.

About this clone itself: Other DNA sequences from this sample encode an identical CDR3 as well. V gene TRBV30 combines with J gene TRBJ2-7; possibly TRBD2 for D (5 bases). CDR1 is GTSNPN and CDR2 is SVGIG in the germline V gene (reference sequence). The CDR3 is made up of 12 amino acids. Deletions cut 4 bases from V and 1 base from J, with 8 bases between. CDR3 nucleotides: TGTGCCTGGAATCGGGGTTCCTACGAGCAGTACTTC. It translates to CAWNRGSYEQYF.